A selection of T cell receptor beta chains follows, all from one sample in a study of blood T cells in healthy people across ages. TCRdb recomputed calls from the 5' RACE reads with MiXCR, one row per CDR3 protein. Here the sample spans about 800,000 distinct CDR3 sequences, less than 60% being singletons. The sequencing input was blood. The receptors were sampled from a man aged 80 or over in good health. The CDR3 runs from the conserved cysteine through the conserved F or W. A D gene is named only where the DNA matches it firmly. Some rows mark clone size as missing; the rest say once, few, many or name a class of expanded clone.

NA,NA,TRBJ1-1,TRBV7-2,CASSLEGRTEAFF,TGTGCCAGCAGCTTAGAGGGAAGGACTGAAGCTTTCTTT
many,NA,TRBJ2-1,TRBV5-1,CASSPGGENSYNEQFF,TGCGCCAGCAGCCCAGGGGGGGAGAACTCCTACAATGAGCAGTTCTTC
NA,TRBD2,TRBJ2-1,TRBV18,CASSSGGGGAGEQFF,TGTGCCAGCTCATCAGGTGGCGGGGGAGCGGGTGAGCAGTTCTTC
NA,TRBD1,TRBJ2-7,TRBV7-2,CASSSAWGTGGYEQYF,TGTGCCAGCAGCTCTGCCTGGGGGACAGGGGGCTACGAGCAGTACTTC
few,NA,TRBJ2-5,TRBV13,CASSTGGRSETQYF,TGTGCCAGCAGCACCGGGGGCCGGTCGGAGACCCAGTACTTC
NA,NA,TRBJ2-1,TRBV7-9,CASSLAMTRGNEQFF,TGTGCCAGCAGCTTAGCGATGACTAGGGGAAATGAGCAGTTCTTC
NA,NA,TRBJ2-3,TRBV10-3,CAISGQQTSTDTQYF,TGTGCCATCAGCGGACAGCAGACCAGCACAGATACGCAGTATTTT
few,NA,TRBJ2-7,TRBV11-3,CASSLLTPGDEQYF,TGTGCCAGCAGCTTATTAACCCCGGGGGACGAGCAGTACTTC
few,TRBD1,TRBJ2-1,TRBV4-2,CASSQPGQGPEQFF,TGTGCCAGCAGCCAACCGGGACAGGGGCCTGAGCAGTTCTTC
many,NA,TRBJ2-7,TRBV7-8,CASSPVGTVSYEQYF,TGTGCCAGCAGCCCCGTCGGGACGGTATCCTACGAGCAGTACTTC
few,NA,TRBJ1-6,TRBV4-2,CASSRVGEGRNSPLHF,TGTGCCAGCAGCCGGGTAGGGGAGGGACGGAATTCACCCCTCCACTTT
NA,TRBD2,TRBJ2-7,TRBV5-1,CASSFGAGVSNEQYF,TGCGCCAGCAGCTTCGGAGCGGGAGTTTCAAATGAGCAGTACTTC
few,NA,TRBJ2-1,TRBV5-1,CASSFLGNNEQFF,TGCGCCAGCAGCTTCCTCGGAAACAATGAGCAGTTCTTC
NA,NA,TRBJ1-2,TRBV4-1,CASSQEASSANPWHYGYTF,TGCGCCAGCAGCCAAGAAGCATCCTCCGCCAACCCATGGCACTATGGCTACACCTTC
NA,NA,TRBJ2-1,TRBV27,CASSPGSGYNEQFF,TGTGCCAGCAGCCCCGGAAGCGGCTACAATGAGCAGTTCTTC
NA,NA,TRBJ2-1,TRBV6-2/TRBV6-3,CASSSPLAPSYNEQFF,TGTGCCAGCAGTTCTCCCCTGGCGCCCTCCTACAATGAGCAGTTCTTC
few,TRBD2,TRBJ2-3,TRBV28,CASSLGGIPTDTQYF,TGTGCCAGCAGTTTGGGGGGGATTCCCACAGATACGCAGTATTTT
NA,NA,TRBJ2-3,TRBV2,CASGSSGTFLTDTQYF,TGTGCCAGCGGTTCCTCCGGGACTTTCCTCACAGATACGCAGTATTTT
NA,NA,TRBJ2-7,TRBV10-3,CAISERAGTPYEQYF,TGTGCCATCAGTGAGAGGGCAGGGACTCCCTACGAGCAGTACTTC
NA,NA,TRBJ2-7,TRBV28,CASSSLALLQGLYEQYF,TGTGCCAGCAGTTCCCTAGCCCTCCTACAGGGATTGTACGAGCAGTACTTC
few,TRBD1,TRBJ2-3,TRBV18,CASSPNQGETDTQYF,TGTGCCAGCTCGCCCAACCAGGGGGAGACAGATACGCAGTATTTT
NA,NA,TRBJ1-5,TRBV29-1,CSVVRRRSNQPQHF,TGCAGCGTTGTTAGGAGAAGAAGCAATCAGCCCCAGCATTTT
NA,NA,TRBJ2-3,TRBV15,CATSRVKGVDNTQYF,TGTGCCACCAGCAGAGTAAAAGGGGTCGACAATACGCAGTATTTT
many,TRBD2,TRBJ2-1,TRBV5-1,CASSLQLAGVNEQFF,TGCGCCAGCAGCTTGCAACTAGCGGGTGTAAATGAGCAGTTCTTC
NA,NA,TRBJ1-1,TRBV12-3/TRBV12-4,CASSTGSSEAFF,TGTGCCAGCAGTACGGGGTCTTCTGAAGCTTTCTTT
NA,NA,TRBJ2-1,TRBV29-1,CSVESPGRRNEQFF,TGCAGCGTTGAGTCTCCCGGAAGGAGAAATGAGCAGTTCTTC
NA,NA,TRBJ2-5,TRBV20-1,CSARGAGSSETQYF,TGCAGTGCTAGAGGCGCGGGATCCTCGGAGACCCAGTACTTC
NA,TRBD1,TRBJ2-3,TRBV20-1,CSARGGQGVGTDTQYF,TGCAGTGCTAGAGGAGGACAGGGGGTCGGCACAGATACGCAGTATTTT
NA,NA,TRBJ1-5,TRBV12-5,CASGPGDRYETQHF,TGTGCTAGTGGCCCTGGAGATCGGTATGAGACCCAGCATTTT
NA,NA,TRBJ2-7,TRBV6-2/TRBV6-3,CASSRGRGAYEQYF,TGTGCCAGCAGTCGGGGACGGGGTGCCTACGAGCAGTACTTC
NA,TRBD2,TRBJ2-2,TRBV27,CASSHRGLAGVPRLFTGELFF,TGTGCCAGCAGTCACAGGGGATTAGCGGGGGTTCCCAGACTCTTCACCGGGGAGCTGTTTTTT
NA,TRBD2,TRBJ2-2,TRBV11-3,CASSGRLAGELAGELFF,TGTGCCAGCAGCGGACGACTAGCGGGAGAATTAGCCGGGGAGCTGTTTTTT
NA,NA,TRBJ1-4,TRBV30,CAWDPGPNEKLFF,TGTGCCTGGGACCCGGGACCTAATGAAAAACTGTTTTTT
NA,TRBD2,TRBJ2-1,TRBV19,CASSQSSGRLNNEQFF,TGTGCCAGTAGTCAATCTAGCGGGAGACTGAACAATGAGCAGTTCTTC